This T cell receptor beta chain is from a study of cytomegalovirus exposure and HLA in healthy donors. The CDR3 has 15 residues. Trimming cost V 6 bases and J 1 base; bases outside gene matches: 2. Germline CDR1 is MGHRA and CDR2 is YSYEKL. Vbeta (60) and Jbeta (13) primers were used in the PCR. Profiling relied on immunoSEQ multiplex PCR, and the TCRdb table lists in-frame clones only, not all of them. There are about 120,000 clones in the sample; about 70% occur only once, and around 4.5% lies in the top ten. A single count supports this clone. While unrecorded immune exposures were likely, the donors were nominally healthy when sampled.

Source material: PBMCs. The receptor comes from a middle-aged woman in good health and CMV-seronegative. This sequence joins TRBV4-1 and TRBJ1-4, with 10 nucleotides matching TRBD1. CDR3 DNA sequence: TGCGCCAGCAGTAGGACAGGGGGAACTAATGAAAAACTGTTTTTT. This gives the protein CASSRTGGTNEKLFF.